The clone carrying this T cell receptor (beta chain) was seen more than once but under ten times. This sample is part of a study of blood T cells in healthy people across ages. Whole-study context: Per two T cells, template switching captured roughly one barcoded beta molecule.

Using a J-beta primer mix together with a sample-barcoded 5' primer, a second PCR was run for roughly 6 to 12 cycles. Carrying 12 random nucleotides, a template-switch adaptor labeled each individual cDNA molecule. TCRdb reprocessed the 5' RACE reads via MiXCR and lists one record per CDR3 protein. The data show around 1,700,000 distinct CDR3 sequences, 28% seen once. The ends were cut back, 0 bases at V and 14 bases at J, with 22 bases in the middle. CDR3 length: 16 residues. Germline V gives CDR1 LNHNV, CDR2 YYDKDF (reference sequence). Individuals who donated were healthy Caucasians from Russia aged 6 to 90.

Sequencing was carried out using blood. This clonotype originated in a woman in her twenties or thirties in good health. The rearrangement joins TRBV15 to TRBJ1-4, with D perhaps TRBD1 (5 bases). Here the CDR3 reads CATSRDQTGSRGGLFF. CDR3 sequence (DNA): TGTGCCACCAGCAGAGATCAAACAGGCAGCCGGGGGGGGCTGTTTTTT.